This T cell receptor beta chain was profiled in a study of shared clonotypes between healthy human individuals. Study-wide background: The composition of the donors was two women and a few men aged 18 to 49. Study-wide findings and caveats: The sampled material consisted only of blood, and tissue repertoires are likely to differ.

Using immunoSEQ multiplex PCR, the repertoire was profiled, and TCRdb retains in-frame clones only, with some absent. The sample contains under 600,000 clones, about three quarters of which appear only once. On this clone: Its antigen is currently unknown.

In germline, CDR1 is SGDLS, CDR2 YYNGEE. This CDR3 comprises 13 residues. Trimming stripped 0 bases from V and 5 bases from J, with 9 bases between. The study drew its donors from healthy HIV-negative adults without recent acute infections or vaccinations. The sequence derives from a woman aged 35 to 49 in good health. Some clones in this sample may be carry-over from other donors' samples. Sequencing was performed on PBMCs. This chain uses TRBV9 with TRBJ2-7; D unclear. This CDR3 reads CASSVAGSNEQYF. For the CDR3, the DNA is TGTGCCAGCAGCGTAGCAGGCAGCAACGAGCAGTACTTC.